A selection of T cell receptor beta chains follows, all from one sample in a study of T cell repertoires in cytomegalovirus infection. Each CDR3 protein gets one entry after TCRdb re-called the reads with MiXCR. Here the sample spans roughly 180,000 distinct CDR3 sequences, about 22% being singletons. No antigen has been identified for these receptors. The source was CD8+ T cells from cultured PBMCs, collected from culture after CMV antigen stimulation. Source of these receptors: a human donor in good health (CMV status not recorded). Some clones in this sample may be carry-over from other donors' samples. Both conserved end residues are part of each CDR3. The D gene is left open where the match is weak. Size is stated for part of the rows, as once, few or many counts, or as a class when the clone is expanded.

clone_size d_call j_call v_call cdr3_nt cdr3_aa
NA NA TRBJ1-4 TRBV6-2/TRBV6-3 TGTGCCAGCAGTTACTCGACGGCAGGGACAACTAATGAAAAACTGTTTTTT CASSYSTAGTTNEKLFF
NA NA TRBJ2-1 TRBV30 TGTGCCTGGAGTCCCCCCTCCTACAATGAGCAGTTCTTC CAWSPPSYNEQFF
many TRBD1 TRBJ2-7 TRBV7-8 TGTGCCAGCAGCTTTGACAGGGGGCTCTACGAGCAGTACTTC CASSFDRGLYEQYF
NA NA TRBJ2-7 TRBV4-3 TGCGCCAGCAGCCAAGATGGTCTGACTCGGGAGCAGTACTTC CASSQDGLTREQYF
few NA TRBJ1-1 TRBV12-3/TRBV12-4 TGTGCCAGCATGCTACCGCGGGAGAGGCCTGAAGCTTTCTTT CASMLPRERPEAFF
few TRBD1 TRBJ2-7 TRBV12-3/TRBV12-4 TGTGCCAGCAGTTTAGTGAGGGGGCGCGGCGAGCAGTACTTC CASSLVRGRGEQYF
NA NA TRBJ1-1 TRBV29-1 TGCAGCGTTGGGGACCCATATATTGAAGCTTTCTTT CSVGDPYIEAFF
few NA TRBJ2-7 TRBV19 TGTGCCAGTAGTATAGAGATCGGGTCCTACGAGCAGTACTTC CASSIEIGSYEQYF
few TRBD1 TRBJ1-2 TRBV12-3/TRBV12-4 TGTGCCAGCAGTTTAGAGGGGACAGGGAGAAGTGGTGGCTACACCTTC CASSLEGTGRSGGYTF
NA TRBD1 TRBJ1-2 TRBV6-2/TRBV6-3 TGTGCCAGCAACGGACAGGGGGTTTATTACTATGGCTACACCTTC CASNGQGVYYYGYTF
NA NA TRBJ1-1 TRBV28 TGTGCCAGCACGGGGCCCCTAGAAGCTTTCTTT CASTGPLEAFF
NA TRBD1 TRBJ1-2 TRBV30 TGTGCCTGGAGGACCGGGACAGGGGGGGAAGGCTACACCTTC CAWRTGTGGEGYTF
few NA TRBJ2-1 TRBV28 TGTGCCAGCAGTTCGACAGGGAGGTTCAATGAGCAGTTCTTC CASSSTGRFNEQFF
NA NA TRBJ1-1 TRBV12-3/TRBV12-4 TGTGCCAGCAGTCCCCACCCGAACACTGAAGCTTTCTTT CASSPHPNTEAFF
NA TRBD2 TRBJ2-1 TRBV7-9 TGTGCCAGCAGCTTAGGAGCGGGGGGGCACAATGAGCAGTTCTTC CASSLGAGGHNEQFF
few TRBD1 TRBJ2-7 TRBV27 TGTGCCAGCAGCGGGACAGGGTATACCTACGAGCAGTACTTC CASSGTGYTYEQYF
NA NA TRBJ2-2 TRBV24-1 TGTGCCACCAGTAAATACAAAACCGGCACCGGGGAGCTGTTTTTT CATSKYKTGTGELFF